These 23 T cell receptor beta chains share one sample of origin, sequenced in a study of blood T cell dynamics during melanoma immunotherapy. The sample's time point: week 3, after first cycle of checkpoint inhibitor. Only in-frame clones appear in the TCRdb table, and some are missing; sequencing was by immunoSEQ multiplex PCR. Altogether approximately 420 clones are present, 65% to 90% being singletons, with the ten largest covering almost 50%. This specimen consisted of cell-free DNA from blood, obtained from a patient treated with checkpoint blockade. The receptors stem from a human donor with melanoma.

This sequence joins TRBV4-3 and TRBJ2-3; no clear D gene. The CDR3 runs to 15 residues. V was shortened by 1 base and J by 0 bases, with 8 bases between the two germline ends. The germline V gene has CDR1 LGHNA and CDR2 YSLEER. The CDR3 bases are TGCGCCAGCAGCCAAGCTTTGGGGAGCACAGATACGCAGTATTTT. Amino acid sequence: CASSQALGSTDTQYF.

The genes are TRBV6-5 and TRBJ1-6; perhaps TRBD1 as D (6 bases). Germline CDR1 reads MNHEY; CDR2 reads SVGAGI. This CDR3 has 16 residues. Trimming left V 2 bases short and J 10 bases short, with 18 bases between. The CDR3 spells CASSYRLGGSGSPLHF. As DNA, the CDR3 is TGTGCCAGCAGTTACCGCCTTGGGGGCTCGGGGTCACCCCTCCACTTT.

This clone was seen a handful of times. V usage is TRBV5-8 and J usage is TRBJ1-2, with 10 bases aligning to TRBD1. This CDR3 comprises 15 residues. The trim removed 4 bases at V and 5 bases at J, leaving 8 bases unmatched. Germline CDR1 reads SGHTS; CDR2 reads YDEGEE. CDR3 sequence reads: CASSAPGTGAYGYTF. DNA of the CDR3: TGTGCCAGCAGCGCACCCGGGACAGGGGCATATGGCTACACCTTC.

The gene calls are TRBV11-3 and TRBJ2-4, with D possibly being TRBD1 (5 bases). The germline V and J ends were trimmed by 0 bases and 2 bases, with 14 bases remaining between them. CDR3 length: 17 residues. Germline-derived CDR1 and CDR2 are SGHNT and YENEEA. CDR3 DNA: TGTGCCAGCAGCTTAGAGTGGCAGGGTGGGACCAAAAACATTCAGTACTTC. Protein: CASSLEWQGGTKNIQYF.

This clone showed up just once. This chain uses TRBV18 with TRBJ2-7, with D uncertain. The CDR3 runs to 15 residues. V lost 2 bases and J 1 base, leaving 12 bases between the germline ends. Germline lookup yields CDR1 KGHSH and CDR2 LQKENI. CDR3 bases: TGTGCCAGCTCACCAACAACGGGTCAGTCCTACGAGCAGTACTTC. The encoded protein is CASSPTTGQSYEQYF.

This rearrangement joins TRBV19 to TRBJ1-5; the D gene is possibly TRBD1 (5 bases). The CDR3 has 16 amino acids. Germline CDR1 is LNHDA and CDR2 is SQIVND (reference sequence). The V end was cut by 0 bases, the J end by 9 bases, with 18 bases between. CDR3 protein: CASSIEGFQGRAPQHF. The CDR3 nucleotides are TGTGCCAGTAGTATAGAGGGGTTCCAGGGCCGGGCGCCCCAGCATTTT. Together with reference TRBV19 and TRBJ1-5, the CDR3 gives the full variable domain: DGGITQSPKYLFRKEGQNVTLSCEQNLNHDAMYWYRQDPGQGLRLIYYSQIVNDFQKGDIAEGYSVSREKKESFPLTVTSAQKNPTAFYLCASSIEGFQGRAPQHFGDGTRLSIL.

The CDR3 region is CASSPRLKTGGDTEAFF. For the CDR3, the DNA is TGTGCCAGCAGCCCACGACTAAAGACAGGGGGGGACACTGAAGCTTTCTTT. The gene calls are TRBV5-5 and TRBJ1-1, with 9 bases identical to TRBD1. V shed 4 bases and J 3 bases; nucleotides not matched to a gene: 13. Germline V gene lookup returns CDR1 SGHKS and CDR2 YYEKEE (reference sequence). This CDR3 has 17 amino acids.

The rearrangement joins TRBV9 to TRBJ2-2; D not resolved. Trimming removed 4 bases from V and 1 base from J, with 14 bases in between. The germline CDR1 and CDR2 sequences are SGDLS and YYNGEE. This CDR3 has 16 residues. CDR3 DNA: TGTGCCAGCAGCCCACGGCGACACCTGAACACCGGGGAGCTGTTTTTT. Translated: CASSPRRHLNTGELFF. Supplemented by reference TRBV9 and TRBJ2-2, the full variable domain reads DSGVTQTPKHLITATGQRVTLRCSPRSGDLSVYWYQQSLDQGLQFLIQYYNGEERAKGNILERFSAQQFPDLHSELNLSSLELGDSALYFCASSPRRHLNTGELFFGEGSRLTVL.

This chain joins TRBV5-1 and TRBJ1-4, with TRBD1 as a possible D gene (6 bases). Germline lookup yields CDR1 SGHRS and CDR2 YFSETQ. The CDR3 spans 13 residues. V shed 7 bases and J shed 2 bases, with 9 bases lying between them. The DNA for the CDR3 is TGCGCCAGCGCGAGGGGGACTAATGAAAAACTGTTTTTT. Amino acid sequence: CASARGTNEKLFF.

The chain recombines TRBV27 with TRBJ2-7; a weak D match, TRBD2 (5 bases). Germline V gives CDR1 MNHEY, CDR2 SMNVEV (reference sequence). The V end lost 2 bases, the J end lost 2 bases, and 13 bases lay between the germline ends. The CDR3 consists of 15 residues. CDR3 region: CASSLGRGSTYEQYF. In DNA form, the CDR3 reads TGTGCCAGCAGTTTAGGAAGAGGGTCGACCTACGAGCAGTACTTC.

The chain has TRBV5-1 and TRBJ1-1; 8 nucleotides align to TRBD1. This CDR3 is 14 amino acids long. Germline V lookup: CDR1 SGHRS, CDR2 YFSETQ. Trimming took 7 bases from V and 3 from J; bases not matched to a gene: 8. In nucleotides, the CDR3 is TGCGCCAGCTGCGTAACAGGGGGGGACACTGAAGCTTTCTTT. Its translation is CASCVTGGDTEAFF.

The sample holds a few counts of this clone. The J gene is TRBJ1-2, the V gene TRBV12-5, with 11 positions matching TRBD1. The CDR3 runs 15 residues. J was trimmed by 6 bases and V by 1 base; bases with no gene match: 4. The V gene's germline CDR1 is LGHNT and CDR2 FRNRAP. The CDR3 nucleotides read TGTGCTAGTGGTTTGGACGGGACAGGGGGAGATGGCTACACCTTC. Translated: CASGLDGTGGDGYTF.

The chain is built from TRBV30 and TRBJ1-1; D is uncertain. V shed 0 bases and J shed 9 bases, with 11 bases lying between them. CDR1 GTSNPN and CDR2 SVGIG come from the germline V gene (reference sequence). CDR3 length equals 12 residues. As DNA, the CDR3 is TGTGCCTGGAGTGTCAACGATATACAAGCTTTCTTT. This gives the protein CAWSVNDIQAFF.

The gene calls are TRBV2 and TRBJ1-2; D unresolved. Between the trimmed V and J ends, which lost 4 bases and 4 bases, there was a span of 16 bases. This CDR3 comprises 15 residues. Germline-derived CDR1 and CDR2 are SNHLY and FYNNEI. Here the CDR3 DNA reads TGTGCCAGCAGTGCCTCCTCGACCCCCCCCTATGGCTACACCTTC. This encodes CASSASSTPPYGYTF.

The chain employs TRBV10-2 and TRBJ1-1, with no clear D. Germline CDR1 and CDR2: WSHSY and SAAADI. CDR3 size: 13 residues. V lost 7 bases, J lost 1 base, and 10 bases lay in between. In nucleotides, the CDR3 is TGCGCCAGCACTCAAAGGGAGAACACTGAAGCTTTCTTT. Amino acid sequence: CASTQRENTEAFF.

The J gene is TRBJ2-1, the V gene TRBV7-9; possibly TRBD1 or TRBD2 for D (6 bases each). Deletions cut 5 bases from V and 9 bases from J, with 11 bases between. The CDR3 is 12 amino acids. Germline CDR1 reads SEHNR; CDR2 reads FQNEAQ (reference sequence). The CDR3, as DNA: TGTGCCAGCAGCCTAGGGGGGATTGAGCAGTTCTTC. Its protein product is CASSLGGIEQFF.

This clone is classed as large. CDR3: CASSEAGGGAYEQYF. For the CDR3, the DNA is TGTGCCAGCAGTGAAGCTGGCGGGGGGGCCTACGAGCAGTACTTC. The chain links TRBV2 to TRBJ2-7; 9 positions match TRBD2. The CDR3 length is 15 residues. The germline CDR1 and CDR2 sequences are SNHLY and FYNNEI. Trimming removed 0 bases from V and 2 bases from J; junction bases left unmatched: 2.

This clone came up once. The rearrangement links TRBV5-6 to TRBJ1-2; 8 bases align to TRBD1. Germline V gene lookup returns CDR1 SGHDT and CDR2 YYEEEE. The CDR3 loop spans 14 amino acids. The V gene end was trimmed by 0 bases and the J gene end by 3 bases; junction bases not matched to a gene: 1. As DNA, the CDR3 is TGTGCCAGCAGCTTGGGACAGGGGCACTATGGCTACACCTTC. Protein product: CASSLGQGHYGYTF. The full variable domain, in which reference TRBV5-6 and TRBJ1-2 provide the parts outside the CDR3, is DAGVTQSPTHLIKTRGQQVTLRCSPKSGHDTVSWYQQALGQGPQFIFQYYEEEERQRGNFPDRFSGHQFPNYSSELNVNALLLGDSALYLCASSLGQGHYGYTFGSGTRLTVV.

CDR3 sequence reads: CAWRAPTGNNQPQHF. CDR3 in DNA: TGTGCCTGGAGGGCCCCGACAGGGAACAATCAGCCCCAGCATTTT. This chain joins TRBV30 and TRBJ1-5; 7 nucleotides agree with TRBD1. The CDR3 is 15 amino acids. The germline V gene has CDR1 GTSNPN and CDR2 SVGIG (reference sequence). With V trimmed by 3 bases and J by 3 bases, 8 bases remained unmatched.

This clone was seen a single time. The CDR3 DNA follows: TGTGCCAGCAGCTCCGGGACAGGGAGCACCGGGGAGCTGTTTTTT. This encodes CASSSGTGSTGELFF. This chain joins TRBV7-9 and TRBJ2-2; TRBD1 agrees at 9 bases. Germline values: CDR1 SEHNR, CDR2 FQNEAQ (reference sequence). The CDR3 consists of 15 residues. V was pared by 4 bases and J by 4 bases, with 4 bases of the junction left unmatched.

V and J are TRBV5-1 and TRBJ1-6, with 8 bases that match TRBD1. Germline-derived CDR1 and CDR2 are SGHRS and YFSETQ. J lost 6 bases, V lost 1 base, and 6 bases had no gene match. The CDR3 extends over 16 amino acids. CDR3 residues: CASSLRGQGGNSPLHF. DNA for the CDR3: TGCGCCAGCAGCTTGCGCGGACAGGGCGGTAATTCACCCCTCCACTTT.

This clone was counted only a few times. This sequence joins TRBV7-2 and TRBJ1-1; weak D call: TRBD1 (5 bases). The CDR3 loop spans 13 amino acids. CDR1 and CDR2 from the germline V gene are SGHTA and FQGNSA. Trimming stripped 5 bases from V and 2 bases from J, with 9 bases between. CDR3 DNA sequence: TGTGCCAGCAGCCAACAGGAAAACACTGAAGCTTTCTTT. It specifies CASSQQENTEAFF.

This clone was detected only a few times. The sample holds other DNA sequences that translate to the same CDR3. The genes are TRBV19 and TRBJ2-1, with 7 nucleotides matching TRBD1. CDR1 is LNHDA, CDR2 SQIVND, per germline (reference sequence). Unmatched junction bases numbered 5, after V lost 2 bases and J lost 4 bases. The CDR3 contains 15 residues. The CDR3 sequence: CASSILTGDYNEQFF. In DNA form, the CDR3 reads TGTGCCAGTAGTATATTAACAGGGGATTACAATGAGCAGTTCTTC.